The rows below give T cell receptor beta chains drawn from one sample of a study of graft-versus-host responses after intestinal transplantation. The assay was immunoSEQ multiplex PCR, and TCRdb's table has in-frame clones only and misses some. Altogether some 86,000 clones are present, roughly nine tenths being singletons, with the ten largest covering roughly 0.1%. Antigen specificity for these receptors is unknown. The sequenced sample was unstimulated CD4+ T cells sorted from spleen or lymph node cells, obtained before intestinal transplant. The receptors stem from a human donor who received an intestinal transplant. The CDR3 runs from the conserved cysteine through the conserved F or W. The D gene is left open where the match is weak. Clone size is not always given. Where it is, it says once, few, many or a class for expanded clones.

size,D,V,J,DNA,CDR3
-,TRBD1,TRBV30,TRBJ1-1,TGTGCCTGGAGTGTAAACAGGGGGCAGGGGAACACTGAAGCTTTCTTT,CAWSVNRGQGNTEAFF
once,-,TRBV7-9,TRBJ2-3,TGTGCCAGCAGCTTAGCCCCTAGCAAGAGCACAGATACGCAGTATTTT,CASSLAPSKSTDTQYF
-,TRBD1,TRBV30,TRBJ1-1,TGTGCCTTGGGACAGCAACACACTGAAGCTTTCTTT,CALGQQHTEAFF
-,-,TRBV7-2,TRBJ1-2,TGTGCCAGCAGCTTAGCAACTGGACAGATCGCGAGCTACACCTTC,CASSLATGQIASYTF
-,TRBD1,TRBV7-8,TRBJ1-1,TGTGCCAGCAGCCAGGGACAGACGTTAATGAACACTGAAGCTTTCTTT,CASSQGQTLMNTEAFF
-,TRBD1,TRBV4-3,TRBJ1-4,TGCGCCAGCAGCCCTCGACAGGGAATGGCTGAAAAACTGTTTTTT,CASSPRQGMAEKLFF
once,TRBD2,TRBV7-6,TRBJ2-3,TGTGCCAGCAGCGTACTAGCGGGGGGGCCTCGGGGTAGCACAGATACGCAGTATTTT,CASSVLAGGPRGSTDTQYF
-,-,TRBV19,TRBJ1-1,TGTGCCAGTAGTAACAGGGAGATGGGCAACACTGAAGCTTTCTTT,CASSNREMGNTEAFF
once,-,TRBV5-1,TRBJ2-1,TGCGCCAGCAGCAGAACGACTAGTGAGCAGTTCTTC,CASSRTTSEQFF
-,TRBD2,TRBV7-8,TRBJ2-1,TGTGCCAGCAGCATTAGGTCGAGCGGGGCTCGGAATGAGCAGTTCTTC,CASSIRSSGARNEQFF
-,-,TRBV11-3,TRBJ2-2,TGTGCCAGCAGCAACCGACAGGCCGGGGAGCTGTTTTTT,CASSNRQAGELFF
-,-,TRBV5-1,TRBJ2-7,TGCGCCAGCAGCTTGGGGGTGGGACAAACCCAAGAGCAGTACTTC,CASSLGVGQTQEQYF
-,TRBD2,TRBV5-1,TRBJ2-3,TGCGCCAGCAGCGCCTCGACTAGCGGGGGCACAGATACGCAGTATTTT,CASSASTSGGTDTQYF
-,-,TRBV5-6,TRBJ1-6,TGTGCCAGCAGCCCCGCGGGCACGGGCAATAATTCACCCCTCCACTTT,CASSPAGTGNNSPLHF
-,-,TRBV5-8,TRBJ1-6,TGTGCCAGCAGCTTTCTTGTCGGTTCACCCCTCCACTTT,CASSFLVGSPLHF
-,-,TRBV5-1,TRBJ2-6,TGCGCCAGCAGCCCAGCTGGGGCCAACGTCCTGACTTTC,CASSPAGANVLTF
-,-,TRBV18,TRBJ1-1,TGTGCCAGCTCACCACCTGGGGTGGGACATATGAACACTGAAGCTTTCTTT,CASSPPGVGHMNTEAFF
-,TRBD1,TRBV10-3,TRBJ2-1,TGTGCCATTTCTAACCTAGGGGACAGGGCTATCTTC,CAISNLGDRAIF
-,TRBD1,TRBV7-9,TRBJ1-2,TGTGCCAGCAGCTTAAGGCCGATCAGTGGACAGGCCGCTTATGGCTACACCTTC,CASSLRPISGQAAYGYTF
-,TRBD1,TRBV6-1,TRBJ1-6,TGTGCCAGCAGTGAAGTGCCAGGGGGTAATTCACCCCTCCACTTT,CASSEVPGGNSPLHF
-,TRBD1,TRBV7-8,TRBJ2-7,TGTGCCAGCAGCTCCGACAGGGGCGAGCAGTACTTC,CASSSDRGEQYF
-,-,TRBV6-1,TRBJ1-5,TGTGCCAGCAGTCCTACTGTGAGCAATCAGCCCCAGCATTTT,CASSPTVSNQPQHF
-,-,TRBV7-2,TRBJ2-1,TGTGCCAGCAGCTTCGGCTACAATGAGCAGTTCTTC,CASSFGYNEQFF
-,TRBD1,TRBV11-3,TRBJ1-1,TGTGCCAGCAGCTTAGGCGACAGGGTAGCTTTCTTT,CASSLGDRVAFF
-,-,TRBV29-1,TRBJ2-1,TGCAGCGTTGCCTTCGGGTACAATGAGCAGTTCTTC,CSVAFGYNEQFF
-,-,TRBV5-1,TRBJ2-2,TGCGCCAGCAGCTTAGGGAGCGTCACCGGGGAGCTGTTTTTT,CASSLGSVTGELFF
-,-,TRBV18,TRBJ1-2,TGTGCCAGCTCACCACCCGACTGGGTGGGTGGCTACACCTTC,CASSPPDWVGGYTF
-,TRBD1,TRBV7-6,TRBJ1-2,TGTGCCAGCAGCTTAGGCCCCGGACAGGGGCCCCACTATGGCTACACCTTC,CASSLGPGQGPHYGYTF
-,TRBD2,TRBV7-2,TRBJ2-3,TGTGCCAGCAGCACACGTCGGCTAGCGGGGGCAGATACGCAGTATTTT,CASSTRRLAGADTQYF
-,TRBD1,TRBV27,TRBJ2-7,TGTGCCAGCAGCCAGGGACAGGGGATATACGAGCAGTACTTC,CASSQGQGIYEQYF
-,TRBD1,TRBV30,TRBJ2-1,TGTGCCTGGAGAAGGGTGGGACAGTACAATGAGCAGTTCTTC,CAWRRVGQYNEQFF
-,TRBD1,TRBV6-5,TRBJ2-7,TGTGCCAGCAGTCGACAGGGGCTTGGGTACGAGCAGTACTTC,CASSRQGLGYEQYF
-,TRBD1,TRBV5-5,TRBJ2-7,TGTGCCAGCAGCTTGACATCTTTCGACAGGGGTTACGAGCAGTACTTC,CASSLTSFDRGYEQYF
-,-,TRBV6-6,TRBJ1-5,TGTGCCAGCAGTTATTCGGCAGGAAATCAGCCCCAGCATTTT,CASSYSAGNQPQHF
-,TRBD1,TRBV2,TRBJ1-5,TGTGCCAGCAGTGAAGACAGGGGGCGCAATCAGCCCCAGCATTTT,CASSEDRGRNQPQHF
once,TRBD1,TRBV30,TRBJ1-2,TGTGCCTGGAGCCACTTCCCCGGGACAGAACTTTATGGCTACACCTTC,CAWSHFPGTELYGYTF
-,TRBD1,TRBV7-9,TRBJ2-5,TGTGCCAGCAGCTTAGGGCAGGGGGCACTAGGAGAGACCCAGTACTTC,CASSLGQGALGETQYF
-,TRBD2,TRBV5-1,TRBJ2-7,TGCGCCAGCAGCTTGGGGGGACTAGCGGGGGTGGAGCAGTACTTC,CASSLGGLAGVEQYF
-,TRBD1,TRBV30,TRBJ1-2,TGTGCCTGGAGTCCAACCCTAACAGGGGGCGGCTACACCTTC,CAWSPTLTGGGYTF
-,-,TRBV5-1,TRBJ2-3,TGCGCCAGCAGCTTGGACTTCGGGAGAACAGATACGCAGTATTTT,CASSLDFGRTDTQYF
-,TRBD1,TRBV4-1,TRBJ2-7,TGCGCCAGCAGCCAAGGGCCCCGGACAGGGTGGTACGAGCAGTACTTC,CASSQGPRTGWYEQYF